The 21 T cell receptor beta chains below all came from one sample that was sequenced in a study of cytomegalovirus exposure and HLA in healthy donors. PCR was performed using 60 Vbeta and 13 Jbeta primers. Assay used: immunoSEQ multiplex PCR; TCRdb lists only in-frame clones, some missing. This sample has roughly 190,000 clones, with 79% found just once. The material sequenced was PBMCs. The receptors were sampled from a woman between 45 and 65 years old in good health and CMV-seronegative.

The chain combines TRBV28 with TRBJ1-5, with D perhaps TRBD1 (5 bases). Germline V gives CDR1 MDHEN, CDR2 SYDVKM. This CDR3 is 14 amino acids long. Trimming stripped 0 bases from V and 7 bases from J, with 10 bases between. CDR3 protein: CASSLWQGSQPQHF. The DNA for the CDR3 is TGTGCCAGCAGTTTATGGCAGGGAAGCCAGCCCCAGCATTTT.

J is TRBJ2-7 and V is TRBV18, with a possible D match to TRBD1 (6 bases). The CDR3 is 15 residues long. Looked up from germline, CDR1 is KGHSH and CDR2 is LQKENI. Trimming removed 1 base at V and 3 bases at J, with 13 bases between. CDR3 DNA sequence: TGTGCCAGCTCACCACTTGCCCAAGGGGGCTACGAGCAGTACTTC. This gives the protein CASSPLAQGGYEQYF.

V and J are TRBV6-1 and TRBJ2-1, with 10 bases matching TRBD2. The CDR3 contains 14 residues. After removal of 7 bases from V and 5 bases from J, the junction contained 5 bases not matched to a gene. Germline V gene lookup returns CDR1 MNHNS and CDR2 SASEGT. CDR3 in amino acids: CASIGLADNNEQFF. CDR3 in DNA: TGTGCCAGCATCGGACTAGCGGATAACAATGAGCAGTTCTTC.

The rearrangement links TRBV10-3 to TRBJ1-2; D possibly corresponds to TRBD1 (5 bases). Germline V gene lookup returns CDR1 ENHRY and CDR2 SYGVKD. CDR3 length equals 12 residues. V dropped 2 bases and J dropped 5 bases, with 6 bases sitting between them. For the CDR3, the DNA is TGTGCCATCAGTGAGCCAGGGTATGGCTACACCTTC. Residues: CAISEPGYGYTF.

This clone has just a few counts. The chain joins TRBV27 to TRBJ1-1; perhaps TRBD1 as D (6 bases). V lost 0 bases and J lost 7, with 12 bases in between. This CDR3 contains 14 residues. Germline V CDR1 and CDR2: MNHEY, SMNVEV (reference sequence). CDR3 coding DNA: TGTGCCAGCAGTTTATCGATGACAGGCCTTGAAGCTTTCTTT. It specifies CASSLSMTGLEAFF.

Points on this clone: At one boundary the junction diverges from the germline segment, which might be a read error. At the DNA level, this CDR3 is encoded by other sequences in the same sample as well. This sequence joins TRBV9 and TRBJ1-1; weak D call: TRBD1 (6 bases). Germline values: CDR1 SGDLS, CDR2 YYNGEE. CDR3 length equals 12 residues. The chain's CDR3 is CASSGGRREAFF. In DNA, the CDR3 is TGTGCCAGCAGCGGGGGGCGTAGGGAAGCCTTCTTT.

This clone occurred once. The chain uses TRBV9 and TRBJ1-2; D might be TRBD1 (6 bases). The ends were cut back, 0 bases at V and 9 bases at J, with 15 bases in the middle. CDR1 and CDR2 from the germline V gene are SGDLS and YYNGEE. The CDR3 is 14 residues long. The CDR3, as DNA: TGTGCCAGCAGCGTAGCTCCCCAGGGGCCTCGCTACACCTTC. Residues: CASSVAPQGPRYTF.

The chain uses TRBV18 and TRBJ2-5; TRBD2 aligns across 11 bases. The CDR3 loop spans 14 amino acids. Germline values: CDR1 KGHSH, CDR2 LQKENI. V trimming: 6 bases; J trimming: 5 bases; junction bases outside the gene matches: 5. The CDR3 region has the DNA TGTGCCAGCTCGCTAGCGGGAGGTTCGGAGACCCAGTACTTC. Its translation is CASSLAGGSETQYF. The full variable domain, with the rest looked up from reference TRBV18 and TRBJ2-5, is NAGVMQNPRHLVRRRGQEARLRCSPMKGHSHVYWYRQLPEEGLKFMVYLQKENIIDESGMPKERFSAEFPKEGPSILRIQQVVRGDSAAYFCASSLAGGSETQYFGPGTRLLVL.

V gene TRBV7-2 combines with J gene TRBJ1-2; TRBD1 matches at 9 bases. This CDR3 contains 16 residues. The V and J ends lost 5 bases and 6 bases, in that order; junction bases with no gene match: 13. The germline gives CDR1 SGHTA, CDR2 FQGNSA. Written as DNA, the CDR3 is TGTGCCAGCAGCCCACCCCGGGACAGGGTTGGAAATGGCTACACCTTC. Its translation: CASSPPRDRVGNGYTF.

Details on this clone: Other DNA sequences of this sample code for an identical CDR3. In DNA, the CDR3 is TGTGCCAGCAGTTTCCGAGGATCTGGAAACACCATATATTTT. Its translation is CASSFRGSGNTIYF. The chain has TRBV27 and TRBJ1-3; no clear D. CDR1 is MNHEY, CDR2 SMNVEV, per germline (reference sequence). CDR3 length equals 14 residues. Trimming took 3 bases from V and 1 from J, leaving 7 bases between them.

The genes are TRBV2 and TRBJ1-5; 8 nucleotides agree with TRBD1. J gave up 0 bases and V 7 bases, and 17 bases lay outside the gene matches. CDR1 is SNHLY, CDR2 FYNNEI, per germline. CDR3 size: 19 residues. The DNA of the CDR3 is TGTGCCAGCACCCAGAATAGTCGGGACAGGCGATATAGCAATCAGCCCCAGCATTTT. Its protein product is CASTQNSRDRRYSNQPQHF.

The rearrangement uses TRBV6-5 and TRBJ1-1; 9 nucleotides line up with TRBD1. Germline V gene sequence: CDR1 MNHEY, CDR2 SVGAGI. The ends lost 6 bases at V and 5 bases at J; junction bases unmatched: 4. The CDR3 runs to 13 residues. The chain's CDR3 is CASRDRGGTEAFF. The DNA of the CDR3 is TGTGCCAGCAGGGACAGGGGAGGAACTGAAGCTTTCTTT.

The chain joins TRBV6-5 to TRBJ2-5; 11 nucleotides align to TRBD1. The CDR3 length is 15 residues. The ends lost 0 bases at V and 9 bases at J; junction bases unmatched: 6. Germline CDR1 MNHEY, CDR2 SVGAGI. CDR3 loop: CASSYSNVGQGAQYF. The DNA for the CDR3 is TGTGCCAGCAGTTACTCGAATGTGGGACAGGGGGCCCAGTACTTC.

V is TRBV5-6 and J is TRBJ1-2; TRBD1 agrees at 11 bases. This CDR3 comprises 16 residues. The V and J ends lost 0 bases and 8 bases, in that order; junction bases with no gene match: 9. The germline V gene encodes CDR1 SGHDT and CDR2 YYEEEE. CDR3 protein: CASSLGRTGGLGGYTF. As DNA, the CDR3 is TGTGCCAGCAGCTTGGGTAGGACAGGGGGCCTAGGCGGCTACACCTTC.

This chain uses TRBV28 with TRBJ1-2; D call uncertain. The V gene lost 10 bases and the J gene lost 5 bases, with 11 bases spanning the gap. Germline V gene sequence: CDR1 MDHEN, CDR2 SYDVKM. The CDR3 is 11 residues long. In DNA form, the CDR3 reads TGTGCCATCAAGGAGATTTATGGCTACACCTTC. Translated: CAIKEIYGYTF.

The gene calls are TRBV9 and TRBJ1-2; 11 nucleotides agree with TRBD1. From germline, CDR1 is SGDLS and CDR2 YYNGEE. Unmatched junction bases numbered 14, after V lost 2 bases and J lost 14 bases. The CDR3 is 15 residues long. DNA for the CDR3: TGTGCCAGCAGCGTCCCTGGGACAGGGGGTGGTAGTGCGACCTTC. Translated: CASSVPGTGGGSATF. The whole variable domain, remainder taken from reference TRBV9 and TRBJ1-2, is DSGVTQTPKHLITATGQRVTLRCSPRSGDLSVYWYQQSLDQGLQFLIQYYNGEERAKGNILERFSAQQFPDLHSELNLSSLELGDSALYFCASSVPGTGGGSATFGSGTRLTVV.

V gene TRBV5-4 combines with J gene TRBJ2-2; the match to TRBD1 covers 10 bases. This CDR3 has 17 residues. J lost 5 bases, V lost 4 bases, and 11 bases had no gene match. Germline V gene sequence: CDR1 SGHNT, CDR2 YYREEE (reference sequence). This CDR3 is CASSLRPGQGMTGELFF. As DNA, the CDR3 is TGTGCCAGCAGCCTTCGACCGGGACAGGGGATGACCGGGGAGCTGTTTTTT.

The chain recombines TRBV6-5 with TRBJ2-1; no reliable D call. Germline V gene lookup returns CDR1 MNHEY and CDR2 SVGAGI. Between the trimmed V and J ends, which lost 0 bases and 2 bases, there was a span of 11 bases. The CDR3 is 16 amino acids. This chain's CDR3 is CASSYSTGSTYNEQFF. The DNA of the CDR3 is TGTGCCAGCAGTTACTCGACTGGATCTACCTACAATGAGCAGTTCTTC.

Of note for this clone: The identical CDR3 is also encoded by other nucleotide sequences in the sample. The chain employs TRBV5-1 and TRBJ2-3; 7 nucleotides align to TRBD2. Germline-derived CDR1 and CDR2 are SGHRS and YFSETQ. V gave up 5 bases and J gave up 4 bases; unmatched junction bases: 10. The length of the CDR3 is 15 residues. CDR3 amino acids: CASSFTAGVADTQYF. Written as DNA, the CDR3 is TGCGCCAGCAGTTTTACGGCGGGGGTCGCAGATACGCAGTATTTT.

V gene TRBV5-4 combines with J gene TRBJ1-3; D may be TRBD1 (5 bases). The germline gives CDR1 SGHNT, CDR2 YYREEE (reference sequence). The CDR3 totals 15 residues. V was cut by 0 bases and J by 2 bases, with 9 bases left in between. CDR3: CASSLEGKAGNTIYF. CDR3 sequence (DNA): TGTGCCAGCAGCTTGGAGGGGAAGGCTGGAAACACCATATATTTT.

This clone was recorded a few times. V usage is TRBV2 and J usage is TRBJ1-1; D possibly corresponds to TRBD1 (5 bases). Looked up from germline, CDR1 is SNHLY and CDR2 is FYNNEI. This CDR3 contains 14 residues. Trimming removed 7 bases at V and 0 bases at J, with 12 bases between. CDR3 protein: CASTADSLNTEAFF. The CDR3 region has the DNA TGTGCCAGCACCGCCGACAGTCTGAACACTGAAGCTTTCTTT.